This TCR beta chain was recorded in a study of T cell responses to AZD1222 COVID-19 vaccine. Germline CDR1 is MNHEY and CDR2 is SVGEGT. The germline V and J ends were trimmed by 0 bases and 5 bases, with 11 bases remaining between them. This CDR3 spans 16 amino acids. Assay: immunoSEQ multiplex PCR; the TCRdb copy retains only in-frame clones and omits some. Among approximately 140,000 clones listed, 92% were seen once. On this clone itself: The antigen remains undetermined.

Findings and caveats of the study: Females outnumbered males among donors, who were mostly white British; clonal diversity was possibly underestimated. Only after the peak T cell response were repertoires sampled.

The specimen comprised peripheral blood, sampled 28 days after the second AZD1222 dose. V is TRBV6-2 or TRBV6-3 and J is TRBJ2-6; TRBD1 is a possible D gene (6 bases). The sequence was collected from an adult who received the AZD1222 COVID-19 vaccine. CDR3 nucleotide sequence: TGTGCCAGCAGTTACTCGGACAGAAGATGGGCCAACGTCCTGACTTTC. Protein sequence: CASSYSDRRWANVLTF.